There are a few counts of the clone carrying this T cell receptor (beta chain). Its antigen is still unknown. V lost 4 bases and J 4 bases, leaving 9 bases between the germline ends. The CDR3 has 13 amino acids. The germline gives CDR1 SGHRS, CDR2 YFSETQ. The data belong to a study of T-cell memory formation after mild COVID-19. Study-level information: For the most part, TCR clusters were specific to one donor.

5'RACE with constant-segment primers built TCRalpha and TCRbeta cDNA libraries with UMIs. TCRdb ran MiXCR on the 5' RACE reads and lists one entry per CDR3 protein. The sample contains 250,000 to 350,000 distinct CDR3 sequences, 19% of which appear only once. Regarding the study as a whole: From day 15 to 85, contracting clones were balanced between CD4 and CD8, whereas later expanders leaned toward CD4+. Most CD4+ clones that shrank were in CM and EM, while CD8+ ones turned up in EMRA.

Input material: PBMCs or a T cell subset sorted from them (not recorded which). The sequence was collected from a young man who had mild COVID-19 (a few samples of this study predate the infection). Cell type and time point are not known. This sequence joins TRBV5-1 and TRBJ1-3; D call uncertain. The CDR3 protein is CASSLSLGNTIYF. CDR3 nucleotide sequence: TGCGCCAGCAGCCTGAGTCTCGGAAACACCATATATTTT.